The rows below give T cell receptor beta chains drawn from one sample of a study of CD8 T cells in ankylosing spondylitis. TCRdb processed the 5' RACE reads anew with MiXCR; each CDR3 protein has one entry. Among 700,000 to 1,000,000 distinct CDR3 sequences, about 11% were seen once, and the ten largest hold roughly 0.51%. Sequencing input: blood, either unsorted or a sorted T cell fraction (not recorded which). The receptors here all came from a male donor with ankylosing spondylitis. Both conserved end residues are part of each CDR3. The D gene is left open where the match is weak. The size of a clone is reported for some rows only, either as once, few or many, or as a class for expanded clones.

V,J,size,D,DNA,CDR3
TRBV12-3/TRBV12-4,TRBJ1-5,many,.,TGTGCCAGCAGTTTAATGGACACCGGCAATCAGCCCCAGCATTTT,CASSLMDTGNQPQHF
TRBV20-1,TRBJ1-5,few,.,TGCAGTGCTAGACAATACGGTGGTCAGCCCCAGCATTTT,CSARQYGGQPQHF
TRBV10-3,TRBJ1-1,few,TRBD1,TGTGCCATCAGTGGACAGGGAGGCCCTTACATGAACACTGAAGCTTTCTTT,CAISGQGGPYMNTEAFF
TRBV20-1,TRBJ2-7,.,.,TGCAGTGCTAGAGATCCTGGCCCGAGCTCCTACGAGCAGTACTTC,CSARDPGPSSYEQYF
TRBV10-3,TRBJ2-7,.,TRBD1,TGTGCCATCAGGGGGAAGACAGGGGGGACCTACGAGCAGTACTTC,CAIRGKTGGTYEQYF
TRBV29-1,TRBJ2-3,.,TRBD1,TGCAGCGTTGTAGGGTTGACAGGGGGCGGAACAGATACGCAGTATTTT,CSVVGLTGGGTDTQYF
TRBV29-1,TRBJ2-7,many,TRBD2,TGCAGCGCCCGGGGGGGGAACGAGCAGTACTTC,CSARGGNEQYF
TRBV28,TRBJ2-7,.,.,TGTGCCAGCAGTTTATTCGTCGGTCCAGGGATGGGCTACGAGCAGTACTTC,CASSLFVGPGMGYEQYF
TRBV10-3,TRBJ2-1,few,.,TGTGCCGTCGCGGAAGGGGTTGTGGTAGACAATGAGCAGTTCTTC,CAVAEGVVVDNEQFF
TRBV6-2/TRBV6-3,TRBJ1-2,.,.,TGTGCCAGCAGTTCCCCTACAGCTAACTATGGCTACACCTTC,CASSSPTANYGYTF
TRBV6-5,TRBJ2-7,few,.,TGTGCCAGCGCCAACCCGTACGAGCAGTACTTC,CASANPYEQYF
TRBV29-1,TRBJ1-1,many,.,TGCAGCGTTGAGCTTGGCTACTGGAACACTGAAGCTTTCTTT,CSVELGYWNTEAFF
TRBV6-2/TRBV6-3,TRBJ2-7,few,TRBD2,TGTGCCAGCAGTTACGCGACTAGCCGTGCCTACGAGCAGTACTTC,CASSYATSRAYEQYF
TRBV25-1,TRBJ2-1,few,TRBD2,TGTGCCAGCAGCCCTAGCGGGAGGGACAATGAGCAGTTCTTC,CASSPSGRDNEQFF
TRBV9,TRBJ1-2,.,.,TGTGCCAGCAGCGTAGGCCACTATGGCTACACCTTC,CASSVGHYGYTF
TRBV12-3/TRBV12-4,TRBJ2-1,many,TRBD1,TGTGCCAGCAGTCCAGGGGGCCGGAGCTCCTACAATGAGCAGTTCTTC,CASSPGGRSSYNEQFF
TRBV20-1,TRBJ2-5,.,.,TGCAGTGCCACGGCTGGGAACCAAGAGACCCAGTACTTC,CSATAGNQETQYF
TRBV7-2,TRBJ2-5,.,.,TGTGCCAGCAGCTTAAACGGCGAAGTACAAGAGACCCAGTACTTC,CASSLNGEVQETQYF
TRBV18,TRBJ2-7,.,.,TGTGCCAGCTCACCAAATCTAGGGGGCGAGCAGTACTTC,CASSPNLGGEQYF
TRBV20-1,TRBJ2-7,few,TRBD2,TGCAGTGCTAGAGCGGGCGGGAGGAACGACGAGCAGTACTTC,CSARAGGRNDEQYF
TRBV20-1,TRBJ2-3,few,.,TGCAGTGCTAGAGAAATGGCTGCAGATACGCAGTATTTT,CSAREMAADTQYF
TRBV7-6,TRBJ2-7,.,TRBD2,TGTGCCAGCACCCCGGGGGGGGAGCTGTACTTC,CASTPGGELYF